A single sample gave rise to the 2 T cell receptor beta chains below, sequenced in a study of intratumoral heterogeneity in liver cancer. The data were produced by immunoSEQ multiplex PCR, yet TCRdb's version contains in-frame clones alone and is incomplete. The sample consists of 21,000 or so clones, 73% of them appearing once. The specimen was tumor-adjacent normal tissue, collected before any cancer treatment. The receptors come from a woman in her seventies with hepatocellular carcinoma.

This clone was counted between two and nine times. V is TRBV6-1 and J is TRBJ1-2; TRBD1 matches 7 bases. Germline CDR1 MNHNS, CDR2 SASEGT. V was clipped by 2 bases and J by 4 bases; unmatched bases: 4. This CDR3 is built from 14 residues. CDR3 in amino acids: CASSEQTGFYGYTF. The CDR3 nucleotides are TGTGCCAGCAGTGAACAGACAGGGTTCTATGGCTACACCTTC.

The V call is TRBV7-9, the J call TRBJ1-2; D is ambiguous. The CDR3 is made up of 14 amino acids. Looked up from germline, CDR1 is SEHNR and CDR2 is FQNEAQ (reference sequence). Trimming pared 3 bases from V and 0 bases from J, leaving 8 bases between. CDR3: CASSLGLANYGYTF. The DNA of the CDR3 is TGTGCCAGCAGCTTGGGATTAGCTAACTATGGCTACACCTTC.